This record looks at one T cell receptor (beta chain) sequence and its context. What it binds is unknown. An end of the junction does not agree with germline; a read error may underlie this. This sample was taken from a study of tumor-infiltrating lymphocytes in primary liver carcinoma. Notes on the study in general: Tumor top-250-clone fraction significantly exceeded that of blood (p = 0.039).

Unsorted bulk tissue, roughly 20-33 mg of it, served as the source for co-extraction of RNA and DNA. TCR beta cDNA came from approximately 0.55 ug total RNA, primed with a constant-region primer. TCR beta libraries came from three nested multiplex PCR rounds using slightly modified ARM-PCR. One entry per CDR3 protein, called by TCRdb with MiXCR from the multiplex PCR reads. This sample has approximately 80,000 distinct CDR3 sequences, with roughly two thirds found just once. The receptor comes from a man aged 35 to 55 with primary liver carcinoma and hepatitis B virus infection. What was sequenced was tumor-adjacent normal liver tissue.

The DNA for the CDR3 is TGTGCCAGCAGTTTAGTCAGTTCTAATGGAAAACTGCTTTTT. Protein: CASSLVSSNGKLLF. The chain has TRBV12-3 or TRBV12-4 and TRBJ1-4; no clear D gene. This CDR3 is 14 amino acids long.